This TCR beta chain was identified in a study of OX40 agonist ivuxolimab in advanced cancers. The CDR3 is 14 residues long. V was pared by 3 bases and J by 1 base, with 10 bases between. Germline CDR1 and CDR2: SGHTS and YDEGEE. The protocol was immunoSEQ multiplex PCR, while the TCRdb copy is restricted to in-frame clones and leaves out a portion. In the table there are about 70,000 clones, almost 90% of which are singletons. This chain links TRBV5-8 with TRBJ1-1, with D possibly matching TRBD1 (6 bases). This sequence was found in an adult with an advanced solid tumor such as melanoma, head and neck, liver or kidney cancer. Sequenced material: CD4+ or CD8+ T cells sorted from blood, taken in a trial of the OX40 agonist ivuxolimab. The CDR3 region is CASSSRTANTEAFF. The CDR3 DNA is TGTGCCAGCAGCTCGAGGACAGCGAACACTGAAGCTTTCTTT.